This T cell receptor beta chain was identified during a study of T cells expressing NK-cell markers. TCRdb reprocessed the 5' RACE reads, keeping one entry per CDR3 protein, no DNA. This sample contains under 500,000 distinct CDR3 sequences. The CDR3 consists of 15 residues. Looked up from germline, CDR1 is DFQATT and CDR2 is SNEGSKA (reference sequence). V usage is TRBV20-1 and J usage is TRBJ2-4; TCRdb lists TRBD1, though no DNA is available to test this call. Sequencing was performed on blood T cells: a sorted CD56 or NKG2C T cell subset, CD4+ or CD8+ T cells, or bulk PBMC T cells (not recorded which). This TCR was sampled from a woman aged 18 to 69 in good health. The CDR3 spells CSARRAGNDKNIQYF.